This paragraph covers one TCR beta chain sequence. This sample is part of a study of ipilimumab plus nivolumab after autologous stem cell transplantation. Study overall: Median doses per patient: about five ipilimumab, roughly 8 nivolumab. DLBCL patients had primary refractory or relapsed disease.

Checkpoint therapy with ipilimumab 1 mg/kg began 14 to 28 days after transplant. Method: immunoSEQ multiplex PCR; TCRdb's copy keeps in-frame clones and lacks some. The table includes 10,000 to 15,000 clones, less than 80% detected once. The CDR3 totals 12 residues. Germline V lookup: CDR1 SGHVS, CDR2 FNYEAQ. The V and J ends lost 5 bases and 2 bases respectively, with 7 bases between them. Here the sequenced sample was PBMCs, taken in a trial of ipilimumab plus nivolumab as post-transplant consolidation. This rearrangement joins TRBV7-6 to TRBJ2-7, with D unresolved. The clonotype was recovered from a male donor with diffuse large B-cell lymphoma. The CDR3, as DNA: TGTGCCAGCAGCCCCGATCCCTACGAGCAGTACTTC. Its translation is CASSPDPYEQYF.